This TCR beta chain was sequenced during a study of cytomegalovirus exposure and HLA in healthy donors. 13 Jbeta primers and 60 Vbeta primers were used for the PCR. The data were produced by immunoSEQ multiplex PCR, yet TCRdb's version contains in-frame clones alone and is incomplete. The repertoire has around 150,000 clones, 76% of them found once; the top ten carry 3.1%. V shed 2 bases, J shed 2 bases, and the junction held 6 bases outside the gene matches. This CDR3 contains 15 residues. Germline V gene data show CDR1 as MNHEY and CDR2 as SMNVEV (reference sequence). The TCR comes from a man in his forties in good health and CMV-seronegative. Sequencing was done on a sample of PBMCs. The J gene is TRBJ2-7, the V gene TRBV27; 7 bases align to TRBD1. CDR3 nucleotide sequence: TGTGCCAGCAGTTTAGGACAGGCCCGGCCCTACGAGCAGTACTTC. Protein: CASSLGQARPYEQYF.